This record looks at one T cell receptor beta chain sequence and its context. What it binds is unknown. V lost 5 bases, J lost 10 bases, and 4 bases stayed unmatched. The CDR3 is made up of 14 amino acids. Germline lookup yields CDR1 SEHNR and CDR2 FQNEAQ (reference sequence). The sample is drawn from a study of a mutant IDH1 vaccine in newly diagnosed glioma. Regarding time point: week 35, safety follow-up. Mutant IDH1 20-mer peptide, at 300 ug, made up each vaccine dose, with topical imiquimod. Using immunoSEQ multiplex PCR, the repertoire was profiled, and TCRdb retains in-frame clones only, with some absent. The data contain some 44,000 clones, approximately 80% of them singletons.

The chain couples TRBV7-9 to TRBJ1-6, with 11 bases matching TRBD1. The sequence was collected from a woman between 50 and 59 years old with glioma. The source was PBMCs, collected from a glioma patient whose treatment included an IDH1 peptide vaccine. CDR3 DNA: TGTGCCAGCAGCCTCGGGACAGGGGGATCACCCCTCCACTTT. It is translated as CASSLGTGGSPLHF.